The 24 T cell receptor beta chains below come from one sample, sequenced in a study of CD8+ T cells in alopecia areata. RNA was extracted and reverse transcribed into cDNA as the sequencing template. Some clones are missing from TCRdb's copy, which holds only in-frame ones; the method was immunoSEQ multiplex PCR. This sample has 100,000 to 150,000 clones, with approximately 60% found just once. Treatment noted: oral pan-JAK inhibitor, 5-10 mg twice daily. Source: CD4+ T cells sorted from blood, taken at week 4, from a patient treated with tofacitinib. Receptors originate from a human donor with alopecia areata.

The CDR3 region is CASSTYRGQVDTQYF. The CDR3 bases are TGTGCCAGCAGCACGTACAGGGGGCAGGTAGATACGCAGTATTTT. V is TRBV6-6 and J is TRBJ2-3; the match to TRBD1 covers 9 bases. CDR3 length: 15 residues. The trim removed 6 bases at V and 5 bases at J, leaving 9 bases unmatched. From germline, CDR1 is MNHNY and CDR2 SVGAGI (reference sequence).

The chain links TRBV23-1 to TRBJ2-2; D ambiguous. TRBV23-1 is an ORF, with its function uncertain. CDR3 length: 15 residues. Trimming removed 4 bases from V and 5 bases from J, with 14 bases in between. The CDR3 is CASSPQRPTTGELFF. For the CDR3, the DNA is TGCGCCAGCAGTCCCCAAAGACCTACGACCGGGGAGCTGTTTTTT.

This sequence joins TRBV7-3 and TRBJ2-5; D might be TRBD1 or TRBD2, each matching 5 bases. Germline V CDR1 and CDR2: SGHTA, FQGTGA. The CDR3 has 14 residues. V dropped 2 bases and J dropped 4 bases, with 11 bases sitting between them. This CDR3 reads CASSLGGRPETQYF. In DNA form, the CDR3 reads TGTGCCAGCAGCTTAGGGGGACGACCAGAGACCCAGTACTTC.

J is TRBJ1-4 and V is TRBV13; D might be TRBD1 (5 bases). The CDR3 is 17 residues long. Germline values: CDR1 PRHDT, CDR2 FYEKMQ (reference sequence). The germline V and J ends were trimmed by 5 bases and 2 bases, with 18 bases remaining between them. The CDR3, as DNA: TGTGCCAGCAGCGTCCGGGACCTCGGGGCGACTAATGAAAAACTGTTTTTT. It codes for CASSVRDLGATNEKLFF.

The chain carries TRBV30 and TRBJ2-3; D not resolved. The germline V gene encodes CDR1 GTSNPN and CDR2 SVGIG (reference sequence). This CDR3 comprises 15 residues. Trimming cost V 0 bases and J 4 bases, with 14 bases left between them. CDR3 DNA: TGTGCCTGGAGTGTACGTCGGAACCTCGCAGATACGCAGTATTTT. As protein: CAWSVRRNLADTQYF.

This clone turned up a few times. This chain uses TRBV6-5 with TRBJ1-2; tentative D call: TRBD1 (5 bases). Germline assignment: CDR1 MNHEY and CDR2 SVGAGI. V was clipped by 8 bases and J by 5 bases, with 12 bases between them. This CDR3 region has 12 residues. The CDR3 DNA is TGTGCCAGCGGTCGGGGACCTTATGGCTACACCTTC. Residues: CASGRGPYGYTF.

In this sample, this clone turned up a few times. This rearrangement joins TRBV19 to TRBJ2-2, with 10 bases matching TRBD2. Germline CDR1 reads LNHDA; CDR2 reads SQIVND (reference sequence). Unmatched junction bases numbered 3, after V lost 5 bases and J lost 6 bases. The CDR3 consists of 14 residues. CDR3 in DNA: TGTGCCAGTAGTCAGGGACTAGCGCCCGGGGAGCTGTTTTTT. This codes for CASSQGLAPGELFF.

This clone was observed once. This chain links TRBV27 with TRBJ2-1; perhaps D is TRBD1 or TRBD2 (5 bases each). V was pared by 5 bases and J by 5 bases, with 13 bases between. This CDR3 has 14 amino acids. Per germline, CDR1 MNHEY and CDR2 SMNVEV (reference sequence). CDR3 region: CASSPWGTDNEQFF. CDR3 nucleotide sequence: TGTGCCAGCAGTCCCTGGGGGACCGACAATGAGCAGTTCTTC.

J is TRBJ1-4 and V is TRBV4-3; no definite D call. This CDR3 region has 14 residues. V gave up 0 bases and J gave up 7 bases, with 9 bases separating them. CDR1 is LGHNA, CDR2 YSLEER, per germline. The CDR3 sequence is CASSQEATLEKLFF. For the CDR3, the DNA is TGCGCCAGCAGCCAAGAGGCGACTCTTGAAAAACTGTTTTTT.

This clone was detected a few times. The chain uses TRBV30 and TRBJ1-5, with D maybe TRBD1 (6 bases). V lost 2 bases, J lost 3 bases, and 11 bases lay in between. CDR1 and CDR2 (germline): GTSNPN, SVGIG (reference sequence). This CDR3 is built from 14 residues. CDR3 coding DNA: TGTGCCTGGAGTCAGGGGAGCCTCAATCAGCCCCAGCATTTT. Residues: CAWSQGSLNQPQHF.

This clone showed up just once. V usage is TRBV9 and J usage is TRBJ2-2, with D possibly TRBD1 on 6 matching bases. From germline, CDR1 is SGDLS and CDR2 YYNGEE. The V end was cut by 0 bases, the J end by 7 bases, with 13 bases between. The CDR3 runs 15 residues. In DNA, the CDR3 is TGTGCCAGCAGCGTAGGGTCAGGGGAAAGCGGGGAGCTGTTTTTT. Protein sequence: CASSVGSGESGELFF.

The CDR3 region is CSVEEGQGVVGGYTF. The CDR3 DNA sequence: TGCAGCGTTGAAGAGGGACAGGGTGTTGTTGGTGGCTACACCTTC. This rearrangement joins TRBV29-1 to TRBJ1-2; 9 bases are a match to TRBD1. Germline CDR1 reads SQVTM; CDR2 reads ANQGSEA. CDR3 size: 15 residues. Trimming took 0 bases from V and 7 from J; bases not matched to a gene: 9.

This clone has more than one count but fewer than ten. At the DNA level, this CDR3 is encoded by other sequences in the same sample as well. The genes are TRBV30 and TRBJ2-5; D perhaps matches TRBD1 (5 bases). Germline values: CDR1 GTSNPN, CDR2 SVGIG (reference sequence). CDR3 size: 13 residues. V lost 0 bases and J 5 bases, leaving 10 bases between the germline ends. CDR3 sequence reads: CAWSVRGGETQYF. The CDR3 nucleotides are TGTGCCTGGAGTGTAAGGGGTGGGGAGACCCAGTACTTC.

This clone was observed a few times. The chain carries TRBV5-1 and TRBJ2-5; 9 bases fit TRBD2. The CDR3 consists of 15 residues. Trimming at V came to 4 bases and at J to 1 base, leaving 5 bases not matched to a gene. Germline loops: CDR1 SGHRS, CDR2 YFSETQ. The CDR3 DNA reads TGCGCCAGCAGCATTCTAGCGGGACCCCAAGAGACCCAGTACTTC. Translated, it gives CASSILAGPQETQYF.

This clone occurred a few times. The rearrangement joins TRBV7-2 to TRBJ1-4; weak D call: TRBD1 (5 bases). The length of the CDR3 is 15 residues. V was clipped by 1 base and J by 11 bases, with 17 bases between them. Germline V CDR1 and CDR2: SGHTA, FQGNSA. DNA of the CDR3: TGTGCCAGCAGCTTAGGACGGAACCTGGAGGGGAAACTGTTTTTT. Amino acids: CASSLGRNLEGKLFF. Combining the CDR3 with reference TRBV7-2 and TRBJ1-4 gives the whole variable domain GAGVSQSPSNKVTEKGKDVELRCDPISGHTALYWYRQSLGQGLEFLIYFQGNSAPDKSGLPSDRFSAERTGGSVSTLTIQRTQQEDSAVYLCASSLGRNLEGKLFFGSGTQLSVL.

This clone was seen once. The rearrangement uses TRBV20-1 and TRBJ2-5; D call uncertain. Germline V lookup: CDR1 DFQATT, CDR2 SNEGSKA (reference sequence). The CDR3 covers 11 residues. V lost 6 bases, J lost 5 bases, and 10 bases lay in between. CDR3 DNA sequence: TGCAGTGCCCCTCCCGTGGAGACCCAGTACTTC. It translates to CSAPPVETQYF.

The chain carries TRBV5-1 and TRBJ1-1; D is undetermined. CDR1 is SGHRS, CDR2 YFSETQ, per germline. Trimming cost V 0 bases and J 3 bases, with 12 bases left between them. This CDR3 spans 15 amino acids. CDR3 sequence reads: CASSLGVGGDTEAFF. The CDR3 nucleotides read TGCGCCAGCAGCTTGGGAGTAGGAGGCGACACTGAAGCTTTCTTT.

Only a few counts were recorded for this clone. The chain recombines TRBV7-9 with TRBJ1-1; 11 bases fit TRBD1. CDR3 length: 14 residues. J was trimmed by 4 bases and V by 6 bases; bases with no gene match: 4. From germline, CDR1 is SEHNR and CDR2 FQNEAQ (reference sequence). Here the CDR3 reads CASSYGTGGTEAFF. In nucleotides, the CDR3 is TGTGCCAGCAGTTACGGGACAGGGGGCACTGAAGCTTTCTTT.

The chain combines TRBV30 with TRBJ1-2, with D tentatively TRBD1 (6 bases). Germline lookup yields CDR1 GTSNPN and CDR2 SVGIG (reference sequence). The CDR3 loop spans 13 amino acids. V was clipped by 3 bases and J by 2 bases, with 10 bases between them. CDR3: CAWRYRDNYGYTF. The CDR3 DNA is TGTGCCTGGAGATACAGGGACAACTATGGCTACACCTTC.

In DNA, the CDR3 is TGTGCCAGCAGGGGACGGGTCAGACCCAACTATGGCTACACCTTC. Translation: CASRGRVRPNYGYTF. The chain is built from TRBV5-6 and TRBJ1-2; D possibly corresponds to TRBD1 (5 bases). CDR1 and CDR2 from the germline V gene are SGHDT and YYEEEE. Trimming pared 5 bases from V and 2 bases from J, leaving 16 bases between. CDR3 length: 15 amino acids.

This clone came up once. The chain recombines TRBV18 with TRBJ1-5; the D gene is possibly TRBD1 (5 bases). Germline CDR1 reads KGHSH; CDR2 reads LQKENI. The CDR3 spans 14 residues. With 2 bases removed from V and 6 bases from J, the gap between germline ends came to 11 bases. The CDR3 bases are TGTGCCAGCTCACCAGAAGGGGCAGGTCAGCCCCAGCATTTT. Its translation is CASSPEGAGQPQHF.

The rearrangement uses TRBV7-2 and TRBJ2-5, with D tentatively TRBD2 (5 bases). Germline V gene data show CDR1 as SGHTA and CDR2 as FQGNSA. V was trimmed by 2 bases and J by 4 bases, leaving 14 bases between them. The CDR3 contains 15 residues. CDR3 amino acids: CASSLRRSVGETQYF. The CDR3 DNA reads as TGTGCCAGCAGCTTAAGGAGGTCGGTAGGAGAGACCCAGTACTTC. The full variable domain, completed using reference TRBV7-2 and TRBJ2-5, is GAGVSQSPSNKVTEKGKDVELRCDPISGHTALYWYRQSLGQGLEFLIYFQGNSAPDKSGLPSDRFSAERTGGSVSTLTIQRTQQEDSAVYLCASSLRRSVGETQYFGPGTRLLVL.

The gene calls are TRBV29-1 and TRBJ2-4; D may correspond to TRBD1 or TRBD2 (6 bases each). Trimming took off 7 bases at V and 5 bases at J, with 15 bases between the two ends. Germline V CDR1 and CDR2: SQVTM, ANQGSEA. This CDR3 comprises 13 residues. The CDR3, as DNA: TGCAGCGCAACAGGGAGGAGACAAAACATTCAGTACTTC. It is translated as CSATGRRQNIQYF.

The table lists this clone with a count of one. V is TRBV2 and J is TRBJ2-7; TRBD1 matches at 8 bases. There are 13 residues in the CDR3. Germline V lookup: CDR1 SNHLY, CDR2 FYNNEI. V lost 4 bases to trimming and J lost 6 bases; unmatched junction nucleotides: 5. CDR3 sequence reads: CASSGDRSIEQYF. CDR3 nucleotide sequence: TGTGCCAGCAGTGGGGACAGGTCAATCGAGCAGTACTTC.